These 25 T cell receptor beta chains were sequenced from one sample in a study of OX40 agonist ivuxolimab in advanced cancers. Clones were sequenced by immunoSEQ multiplex PCR, and TCRdb holds only the in-frame ones, with some missing. The sample has approximately 72,000 clones; around 88% are singletons. This sample comprised CD4+ or CD8+ T cells sorted from blood, obtained in a trial of the OX40 agonist ivuxolimab. These receptor sequences come from an adult with an advanced solid tumor such as melanoma, head and neck, liver or kidney cancer.

The rearrangement joins TRBV9 to TRBJ1-3; D ambiguous. V was trimmed by 2 bases and J by 2 bases, leaving 17 bases between them. The CDR3 runs to 17 residues. CDR1 and CDR2 (germline): SGDLS, YYNGEE. In DNA form, the CDR3 reads TGTGCCAGCAGCGTGTTTTCCCCCGATAGGGCTGGAAACACCATATATTTT. This codes for CASSVFSPDRAGNTIYF.

CDR3 nucleotide sequence: TGTGCCAGCAGTGATGACAGATTCGTAAGCTATGGCTACACCTTC. This translates into CASSDDRFVSYGYTF. The chain links TRBV25-1 to TRBJ1-2, with D perhaps TRBD1 (5 bases). The V gene lost 3 bases and the J gene lost 4 bases, with 15 bases spanning the gap. This CDR3 has 15 residues. Germline-derived CDR1 and CDR2 are MGHDK and SYGVNS.

The chain has TRBV7-2 and TRBJ2-7, with no clear D. Germline assignment: CDR1 SGHTA and CDR2 FQGNSA. The CDR3 contains 16 residues. Trimming removed 6 bases at V and 3 bases at J, with 21 bases between. The DNA of the CDR3 is TGTGCCAGCAGTTCAGAATTCACTACTCGACACTACGAGCAGTACTTC. Protein sequence: CASSSEFTTRHYEQYF.

This clone was counted once. The chain joins TRBV4-1 to TRBJ1-6, with D unresolved. This CDR3 is 13 amino acids long. Germline CDR1 reads MGHRA; CDR2 reads YSYEKL. Between the trimmed V and J ends, which lost 0 bases and 7 bases, there was a span of 4 bases. The CDR3 here is CASSQDRNSPLHF. CDR3 DNA: TGCGCCAGCAGCCAAGACAGGAATTCACCCCTCCACTTT.

The chain couples TRBV11-1 to TRBJ2-3; possible D gene TRBD2, 5 bases. V dropped 8 bases and J dropped 4 bases, with 16 bases sitting between them. The CDR3 is 14 residues long. Germline V gene lookup returns CDR1 SGHAT and CDR2 FQDESV (reference sequence). In nucleotides, the CDR3 is TGTGCCAGCGGACTTTCTCGAAGCGCAGATACGCAGTATTTT. Encoded protein: CASGLSRSADTQYF.

This chain joins TRBV6-6 and TRBJ1-2; 9 bases fit TRBD1. Per the germline V gene, CDR1 is MNHNY and CDR2 is SVGAGI (reference sequence). V trimming: 6 bases; J trimming: 1 base; junction bases outside the gene matches: 9. CDR3 length: 16 amino acids. The CDR3 sequence: CASSSGTGISNYGYTF. The CDR3 coding sequence is TGTGCCAGCAGCTCCGGGACAGGGATAAGTAACTATGGCTACACCTTC.

A remark on this clone: One end of the junction varies from germline; a read error may be responsible. The V call is TRBV7-7, the J call TRBJ2-1; 14 bases map to TRBD2. Germline V gene lookup returns CDR1 SSHAT and CDR2 FNYEAQ (reference sequence). The CDR3 totals 19 residues. For the CDR3, the DNA is TGTGCTAGCAGCACCCTCCTACGGACTAGCGGGGGGTCTGGGAATGAGCAGTTCTTC. Translated, it gives CASSTLLRTSGGSGNEQFF.

This clone has a handful of counts. This chain uses TRBV18 with TRBJ1-5, with TRBD1 matching over 7 bases. The V gene end was trimmed by 8 bases and the J gene end by 5 bases; junction bases not matched to a gene: 6. Germline lookup yields CDR1 KGHSH and CDR2 LQKENI. This CDR3 has 13 amino acids. The chain's CDR3 is CASGAQGDQPQHF. The CDR3 bases are TGTGCCAGCGGGGCCCAGGGGGATCAGCCCCAGCATTTT. Filled out from reference TRBV18 and TRBJ1-5, the complete variable domain reads NAGVMQNPRHLVRRRGQEARLRCSPMKGHSHVYWYRQLPEEGLKFMVYLQKENIIDESGMPKERFSAEFPKEGPSILRIQQVVRGDSAAYFCASGAQGDQPQHFGDGTRLSIL.

The chain couples TRBV9 to TRBJ2-5, with D possibly TRBD2 on 6 matching bases. The V gene's germline CDR1 is SGDLS and CDR2 YYNGEE. CDR3 length: 17 amino acids. The V and J ends lost 0 bases and 5 bases respectively, with 20 bases between them. CDR3: CASSVGALATGRETQYF. CDR3 DNA sequence: TGTGCCAGCAGCGTAGGGGCTCTAGCGACGGGCCGGGAGACCCAGTACTTC.

The rearrangement joins TRBV27 to TRBJ2-3; 11 bases line up with TRBD2. Germline CDR1 MNHEY, CDR2 SMNVEV (reference sequence). Germline trimming cut 3 bases from V and 3 bases from J; bases unmatched to any gene: 5. The CDR3 sequence is 16 residues long. The CDR3 is CASSFLSGGATDTQYF. The CDR3 DNA reads TGTGCCAGCAGTTTTCTTAGCGGGGGGGCAACAGATACGCAGTATTTT.

This chain joins TRBV6-5 and TRBJ1-5; D is undetermined. The CDR3 totals 14 residues. Looked up from germline, CDR1 is MNHEY and CDR2 is SVGAGI. Trimming removed 2 bases from V and 0 bases from J, with 5 bases in between. CDR3 coding DNA: TGTGCCAGCAGTTACGGGTATAGCAATCAGCCCCAGCATTTT. It yields the protein CASSYGYSNQPQHF.

The chain couples TRBV10-3 to TRBJ2-7; D possibly corresponds to TRBD1 (6 bases). The V gene lost 7 bases and the J gene lost 6 bases, with 16 bases spanning the gap. This CDR3 has 13 residues. Germline CDR1 is ENHRY and CDR2 is SYGVKD. Here the CDR3 reads CAITPTGSGEQYF. The CDR3 nucleotides read TGTGCCATCACCCCAACAGGGTCTGGCGAGCAGTACTTC.

CDR3 nucleotides: TGTGCCTGGGTAACCGGGCCCCCCTACGAGCAGTACTTC. Translating it yields CAWVTGPPYEQYF. The chain recombines TRBV30 with TRBJ2-7; no definite D call. The V gene lost 5 bases and the J gene lost 2 bases, with 13 bases spanning the gap. The CDR3 totals 13 residues. Germline assignment: CDR1 GTSNPN and CDR2 SVGIG (reference sequence).

This clone was detected only a few times. This rearrangement joins TRBV6-6 to TRBJ1-3; TRBD1 is a possible D gene (6 bases). Germline CDR1 MNHNY, CDR2 SVGAGI (reference sequence). V was pared by 2 bases and J by 3 bases, with 14 bases between. The CDR3 contains 16 residues. CDR3 nucleotide sequence: TGTGCCAGCAGTTACCCTTCGACAGGTGATGGAAACACCATATATTTT. Protein product: CASSYPSTGDGNTIYF.

CDR3 bases: TGTGCCAGCAGTGAAGCTTCGACAGCCCCCCATGAGCAGTTCTTC. Its translation: CASSEASTAPHEQFF. This chain uses TRBV6-1 with TRBJ2-1; D may be TRBD1 (5 bases). The V and J ends lost 0 bases and 8 bases respectively, with 14 bases between them. The CDR3 is 15 residues long. Germline CDR1 and CDR2: MNHNS and SASEGT.

The chain uses TRBV7-2 and TRBJ2-1, with a weak D call TRBD2 (6 bases). Trimming removed 2 bases from V and 6 bases from J, with 11 bases in between. CDR3 length: 14 residues. The germline V gene encodes CDR1 SGHTA and CDR2 FQGNSA. The CDR3 loop is CASSLSRGVNEQFF. The CDR3 region has the DNA TGTGCCAGCAGCTTAAGTCGCGGGGTCAATGAGCAGTTCTTC.

This clone has just one count. The chain has TRBV2 and TRBJ2-7, with D perhaps TRBD2 (6 bases). The CDR3 contains 14 residues. The germline CDR1 and CDR2 sequences are SNHLY and FYNNEI. The V end was cut by 6 bases, the J end by 2 bases, with 14 bases between. For the CDR3, the DNA is TGTGCCAGCAGGACTCAGGGAGGTCCCTACGAGCAGTACTTC. This sequence encodes CASRTQGGPYEQYF. Based on the CDR3 plus reference TRBV2 and TRBJ2-7, the full variable domain is EPEVTQTPSHQVTQMGQEVILRCVPISNHLYFYWYRQILGQKVEFLVSFYNNEISEKSEIFDDQFSVERPDGSNFTLKIRSTKLEDSAMYFCASRTQGGPYEQYFGPGTRLTVT.

V and J are TRBV11-2 and TRBJ1-1; D remains unclear. Germline values: CDR1 SGHAT, CDR2 FQNNGV. CDR3 length: 13 residues. Between the trimmed V and J ends, which lost 1 base and 5 bases, there was a span of 8 bases. The CDR3 reads CASSLVQSTEAFF. CDR3 sequence (DNA): TGTGCCAGCAGCTTAGTGCAGAGTACTGAAGCTTTCTTT. Full variable domain (outside the CDR3, taken from reference TRBV11-2 and TRBJ1-1): EAGVAQSPRYKIIEKRQSVAFWCNPISGHATLYWYQQILGQGPKLLIQFQNNGVVDDSQLPKDRFSAERLKGVDSTLKIQPAKLEDSAVYLCASSLVQSTEAFFGQGTRLTVV.

The chain has TRBV21-1 and TRBJ2-3; the DNA was not compared with TRBD2, the D call given in the table. TRBV21-1 is described as a pseudogene. This CDR3 region has 10 residues. CDR3 amino acids: CASPSDTQYF. The DNA for the CDR3 is TGTGCCAGCCCCTCAGATACGCAGTATTTT.

J is TRBJ1-1 and V is TRBV4-3; unclear D gene. The CDR3 length is 14 residues. Germline V gene sequence: CDR1 LGHNA, CDR2 YSLEER. Trimming removed 2 bases at V and 3 bases at J, with 10 bases between. This CDR3 reads CASSQLGGHTEAFF. The CDR3 nucleotides read TGCGCCAGCAGCCAACTTGGTGGACACACTGAAGCTTTCTTT.

The chain combines TRBV9 with TRBJ1-5; no clear D gene. V was cut by 3 bases and J by 4 bases, with 8 bases left in between. Germline CDR1 reads SGDLS; CDR2 reads YYNGEE. The CDR3 is made up of 13 amino acids. CDR3 bases: TGTGCCAGCAGCGGGTCCGGGAATCAGCCCCAGCATTTT. It codes for CASSGSGNQPQHF.

J is TRBJ2-7 and V is TRBV6-5, with 7 nucleotides matching TRBD1. There are 15 residues in the CDR3. Germline CDR1 is MNHEY and CDR2 is SVGAGI. Losses at the gene ends were 0 bases for V and 4 bases for J; bases not matched to a gene: 6. For the CDR3, the DNA is TGTGCCAGCAGTTACTCCTCGGACAGGAGATACGAGCAGTACTTC. Translated, it gives CASSYSSDRRYEQYF.

This sequence joins TRBV7-2 and TRBJ1-2, with D unresolved. Trimming shortened V by 4 bases and J by 4 bases, and 13 bases separated the two germline ends. Germline assignment: CDR1 SGHTA and CDR2 FQGNSA. This CDR3 comprises 14 residues. CDR3 bases: TGTGCCAGCAGCTCCCCGGGTGCGTTCTATGGCTACACCTTC. Its protein product is CASSSPGAFYGYTF. The whole variable domain, filled in from reference TRBV7-2 and TRBJ1-2, reads GAGVSQSPSNKVTEKGKDVELRCDPISGHTALYWYRQSLGQGLEFLIYFQGNSAPDKSGLPSDRFSAERTGGSVSTLTIQRTQQEDSAVYLCASSSPGAFYGYTFGSGTRLTVV.

The chain combines TRBV4-1 with TRBJ2-5, with D maybe TRBD1 (6 bases). V lost 3 bases and J lost 1, with 9 bases in between. The CDR3 is 14 residues long. Germline assignment: CDR1 MGHRA and CDR2 YSYEKL. CDR3 bases: TGCGCCAGCAGCCACGCAGGGGTCCAAGAGACCCAGTACTTC. Protein: CASSHAGVQETQYF.

The rearrangement uses TRBV6-5 and TRBJ2-3; no clear D. CDR3 length: 14 amino acids. Trimming stripped 2 bases from V and 0 bases from J, with 6 bases between. Germline CDR1 MNHEY, CDR2 SVGAGI. As DNA, the CDR3 is TGTGCCAGCAGTTACGGGCTTAGCACAGATACGCAGTATTTT. It is translated as CASSYGLSTDTQYF.